This T cell receptor (beta chain) was identified in a study of PD-1 blockade in classical Hodgkin lymphoma. Study as a whole: On a schedule of every 2 weeks, patients received nivolumab 3 mg/kg intravenously.

Trimming shortened V by 5 bases and J by 5 bases, and 10 bases separated the two germline ends. Per germline, CDR1 MRHNA and CDR2 SNTAGT. This CDR3 is 13 amino acids long. Study-wide points: Patients newly diagnosed and complete responders had comparable baseline diversity.

Sequencing was performed with immunoSEQ multiplex PCR; in TCRdb, only in-frame clones are kept and a portion is missing. This sample yields 15,000 or so clones, of which about 61% are seen a single time; around a tenth belongs to the top ten. Every patient had relapsed following autologous stem cell transplantation, and cohorts differed in brentuximab vedotin exposure. This clone has only a few counts. The target antigen is unknown. This TCR was sampled from a human donor with classical Hodgkin lymphoma. The chain couples TRBV6-4 to TRBJ1-5, with D unclear. The starting material was peripheral blood mononuclear cells (PBMCs), obtained at baseline. The CDR3 region is CASSSGLYQPQHF. CDR3 coding DNA: TGTGCCAGCAGTTCAGGACTCTATCAGCCCCAGCATTTT.